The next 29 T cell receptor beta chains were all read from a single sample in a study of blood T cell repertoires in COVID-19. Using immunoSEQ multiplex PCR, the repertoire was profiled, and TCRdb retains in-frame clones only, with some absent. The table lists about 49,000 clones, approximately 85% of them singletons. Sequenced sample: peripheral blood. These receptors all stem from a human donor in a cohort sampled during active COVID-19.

CDR3 region: CASSLTLWTTYEQYF. CDR3 bases: TGTGCCAGCAGCTTAACCCTCTGGACAACCTACGAGCAGTACTTC. This chain links TRBV11-1 with TRBJ2-7, with D tentatively TRBD1 (5 bases). Germline CDR1 and CDR2: SGHAT and FQDESV (reference sequence). V was shortened by 2 bases and J by 2 bases, with 13 bases between the two germline ends. The CDR3 loop spans 15 amino acids.

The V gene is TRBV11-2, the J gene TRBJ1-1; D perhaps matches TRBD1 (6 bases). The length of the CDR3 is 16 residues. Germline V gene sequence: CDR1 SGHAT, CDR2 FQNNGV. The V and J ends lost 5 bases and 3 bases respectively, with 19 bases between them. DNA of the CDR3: TGTGCCAGCAGCCTCCATGGGGGGGCGGCGGACACTGAAGCTTTCTTT. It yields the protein CASSLHGGAADTEAFF.

The CDR3 protein is CASGLIRGTGNTIYF. For the CDR3, the DNA is TGTGCCAGCGGATTAATCAGGGGGACTGGAAACACCATATATTTT. The chain links TRBV28 to TRBJ1-3, with 7 positions matching TRBD1. Germline V gene sequence: CDR1 MDHEN, CDR2 SYDVKM. This CDR3 comprises 15 residues. V lost 8 bases, J lost 2 bases, and 9 bases stayed unmatched.

Here the CDR3 reads CAWKRDGQNTEAFF. CDR3 nucleotide sequence: TGTGCCTGGAAAAGGGATGGACAAAACACTGAAGCTTTCTTT. V and J are TRBV30 and TRBJ1-1; a weak D match, TRBD1 (5 bases). Germline-derived CDR1 and CDR2 are GTSNPN and SVGIG (reference sequence). The CDR3 consists of 14 residues. V dropped 4 bases and J dropped 2 bases, with 14 bases sitting between them.

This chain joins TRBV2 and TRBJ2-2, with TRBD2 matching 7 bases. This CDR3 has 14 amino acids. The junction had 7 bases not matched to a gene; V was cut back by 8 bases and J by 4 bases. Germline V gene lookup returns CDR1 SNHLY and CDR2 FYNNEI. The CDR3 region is CASAGLDGTGELFF. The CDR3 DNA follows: TGTGCCAGCGCCGGACTAGATGGCACCGGGGAGCTGTTTTTT.

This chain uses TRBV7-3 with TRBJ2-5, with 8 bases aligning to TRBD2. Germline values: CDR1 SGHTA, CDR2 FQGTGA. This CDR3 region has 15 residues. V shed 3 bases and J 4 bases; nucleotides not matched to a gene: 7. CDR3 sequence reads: CASSFLAGSGETQYF. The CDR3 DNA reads TGTGCCAGCAGCTTCTTAGCGGGGTCGGGAGAGACCCAGTACTTC.

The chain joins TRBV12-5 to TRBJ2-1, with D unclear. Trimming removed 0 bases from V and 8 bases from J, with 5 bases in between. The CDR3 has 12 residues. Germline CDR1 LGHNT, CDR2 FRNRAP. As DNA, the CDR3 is TGTGCTAGTGGTTTGGTAAGCTATGAGCAGTTCTTC. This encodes CASGLVSYEQFF. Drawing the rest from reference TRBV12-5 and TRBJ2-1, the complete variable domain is DARVTQTPRHKVTEMGQEVTMRCQPILGHNTVFWYRQTMMQGLELLAYFRNRAPLDDSGMPKDRFSAEMPDATLATLKIQPSEPRDSAVYFCASGLVSYEQFFGPGTRLTVL.

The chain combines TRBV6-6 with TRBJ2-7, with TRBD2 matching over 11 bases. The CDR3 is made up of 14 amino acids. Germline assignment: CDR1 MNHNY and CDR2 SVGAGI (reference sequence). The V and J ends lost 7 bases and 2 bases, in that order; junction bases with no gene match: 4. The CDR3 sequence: CASNLSGRAYEQYF. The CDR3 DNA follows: TGTGCCAGCAACCTTAGCGGGAGGGCCTACGAGCAGTACTTC.

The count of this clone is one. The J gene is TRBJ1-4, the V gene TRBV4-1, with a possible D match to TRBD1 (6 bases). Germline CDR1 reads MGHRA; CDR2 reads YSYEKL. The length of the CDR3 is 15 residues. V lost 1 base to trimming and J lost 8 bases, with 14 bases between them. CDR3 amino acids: CASSQGRGGVEKLFF. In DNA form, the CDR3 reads TGCGCCAGCAGCCAAGGCAGGGGTGGGGTGGAAAAACTGTTTTTT.

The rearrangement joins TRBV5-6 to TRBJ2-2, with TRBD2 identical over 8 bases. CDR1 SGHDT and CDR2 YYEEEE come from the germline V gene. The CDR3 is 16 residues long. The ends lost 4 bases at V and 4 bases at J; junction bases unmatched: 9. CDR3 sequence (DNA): TGTGCCAGCAGCCCTGGGACTAGAATCGGCACCGGGGAGCTGTTTTTT. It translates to CASSPGTRIGTGELFF.

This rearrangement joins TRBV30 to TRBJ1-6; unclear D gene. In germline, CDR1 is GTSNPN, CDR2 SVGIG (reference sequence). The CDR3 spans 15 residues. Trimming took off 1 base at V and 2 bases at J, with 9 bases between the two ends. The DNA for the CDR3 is TGTGCCTGGAGTGAGTTGGAGGCCTATAATTCACCCCTCCACTTT. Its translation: CAWSELEAYNSPLHF. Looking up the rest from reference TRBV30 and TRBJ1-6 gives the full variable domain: SQTIHQWPATLVQPVGSPLSLECTVEGTSNPNLYWYRQAAGRGLQLLFYSVGIGQISSEVPQNLSASRPQDRQFILSSKKLLLSDSGFYLCAWSELEAYNSPLHFGNGTRLTVT.

The CDR3 DNA is TGCGCCAGCAGCCAAGAGGTCGGCGGGGGGTACTACGAGCAGTACTTC. Translating gives CASSQEVGGGYYEQYF. The chain combines TRBV4-1 with TRBJ2-7, with 8 bases matching TRBD2. With 0 bases clipped from V and 3 bases from J, the junction kept 7 bases outside the gene matches. The CDR3 spans 16 residues. Per germline, CDR1 MGHRA and CDR2 YSYEKL.

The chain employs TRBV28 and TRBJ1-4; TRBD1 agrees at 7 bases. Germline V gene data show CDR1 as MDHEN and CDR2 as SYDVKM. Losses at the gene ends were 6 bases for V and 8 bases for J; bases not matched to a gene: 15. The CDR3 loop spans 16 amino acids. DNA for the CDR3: TGTGCCAGCAGACTGCCTCCCCCGGCAGGGGGAGAAAAACTGTTTTTT. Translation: CASRLPPPAGGEKLFF.

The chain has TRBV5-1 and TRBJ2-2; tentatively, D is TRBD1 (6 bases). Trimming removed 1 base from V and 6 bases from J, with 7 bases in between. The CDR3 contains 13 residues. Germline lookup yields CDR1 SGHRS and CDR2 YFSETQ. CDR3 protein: CASSLQGSGELFF. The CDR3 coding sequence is TGCGCCAGCAGCTTGCAGGGGTCCGGGGAGCTGTTTTTT. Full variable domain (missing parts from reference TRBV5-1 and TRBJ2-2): KAGVTQTPRYLIKTRGQQVTLSCSPISGHRSVSWYQQTPGQGLQFLFEYFSETQRNKGNFPGRFSGRQFSNSRSEMNVSTLELGDSALYLCASSLQGSGELFFGEGSRLTVL.

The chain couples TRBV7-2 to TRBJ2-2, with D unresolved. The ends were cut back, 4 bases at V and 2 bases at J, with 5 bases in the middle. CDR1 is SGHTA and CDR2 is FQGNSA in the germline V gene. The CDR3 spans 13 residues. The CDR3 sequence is CASSSLNTGELFF. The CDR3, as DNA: TGTGCCAGCAGCTCCTTAAACACCGGGGAGCTGTTTTTT.

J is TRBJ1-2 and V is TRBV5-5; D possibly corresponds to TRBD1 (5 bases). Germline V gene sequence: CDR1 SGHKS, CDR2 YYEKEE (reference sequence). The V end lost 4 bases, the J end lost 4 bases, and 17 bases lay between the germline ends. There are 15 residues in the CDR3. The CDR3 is CASSQLGHFSYGYTF. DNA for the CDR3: TGTGCCAGCAGCCAACTGGGGCATTTCTCCTATGGCTACACCTTC.

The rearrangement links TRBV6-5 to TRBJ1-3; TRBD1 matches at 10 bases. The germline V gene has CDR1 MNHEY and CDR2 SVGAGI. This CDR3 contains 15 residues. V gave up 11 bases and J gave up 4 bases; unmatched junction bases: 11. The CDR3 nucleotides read TGTGCCTCAGGTCGGGGACAGGGGTTCGGAAACACCATATATTTT. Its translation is CASGRGQGFGNTIYF.

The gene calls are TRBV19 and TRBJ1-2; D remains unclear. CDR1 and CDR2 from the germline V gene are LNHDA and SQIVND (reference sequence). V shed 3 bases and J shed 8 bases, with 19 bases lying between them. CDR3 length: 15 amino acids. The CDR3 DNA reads TGTGCCAGTAGTATTACGGGAGTGCGTTCGGGAGGCTACACCTTC. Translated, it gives CASSITGVRSGGYTF.

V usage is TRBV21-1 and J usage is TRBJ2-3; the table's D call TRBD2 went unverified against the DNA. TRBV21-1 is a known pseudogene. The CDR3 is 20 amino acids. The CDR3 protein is CASSKRDGTSGPGGTDTQYF. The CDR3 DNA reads TGTGCCAGCAGCAAAAGGGACGGGACTAGCGGCCCCGGGGGCACAGATACGCAGTATTTT.

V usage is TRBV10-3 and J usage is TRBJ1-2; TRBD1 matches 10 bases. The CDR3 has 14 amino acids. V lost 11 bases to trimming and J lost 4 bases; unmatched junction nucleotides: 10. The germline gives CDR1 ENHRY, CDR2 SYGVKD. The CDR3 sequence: CAAGDRGKSYGYTF. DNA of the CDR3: TGTGCCGCTGGGGACAGGGGAAAATCCTATGGCTACACCTTC.

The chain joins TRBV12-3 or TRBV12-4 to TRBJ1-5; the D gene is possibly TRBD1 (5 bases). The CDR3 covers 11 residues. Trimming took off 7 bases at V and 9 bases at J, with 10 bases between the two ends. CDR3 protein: CASNNGGPQHF. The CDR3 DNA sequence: TGTGCCAGCAACAACGGGGGGCCCCAGCATTTT.

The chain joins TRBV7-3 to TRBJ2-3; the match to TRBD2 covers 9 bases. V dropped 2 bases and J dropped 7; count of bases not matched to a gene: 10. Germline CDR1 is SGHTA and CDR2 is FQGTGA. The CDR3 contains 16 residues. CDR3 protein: CASSLLAGVRSNTQYF. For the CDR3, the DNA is TGTGCCAGCAGCTTATTAGCGGGAGTTAGATCAAATACGCAGTATTTT.

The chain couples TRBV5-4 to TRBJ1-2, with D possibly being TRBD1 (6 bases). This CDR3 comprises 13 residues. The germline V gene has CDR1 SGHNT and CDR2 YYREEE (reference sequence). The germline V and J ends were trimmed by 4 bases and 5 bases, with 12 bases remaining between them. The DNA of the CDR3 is TGTGCCAGCAGCCACGACAGGCTATATGGCTACACCTTC. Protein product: CASSHDRLYGYTF. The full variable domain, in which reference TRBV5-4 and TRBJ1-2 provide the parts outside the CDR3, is ETGVTQSPTHLIKTRGQQVTLRCSSQSGHNTVSWYQQALGQGPQFIFQYYREEENGRGNFPPRFSGLQFPNYSSELNVNALELDDSALYLCASSHDRLYGYTFGSGTRLTVV.

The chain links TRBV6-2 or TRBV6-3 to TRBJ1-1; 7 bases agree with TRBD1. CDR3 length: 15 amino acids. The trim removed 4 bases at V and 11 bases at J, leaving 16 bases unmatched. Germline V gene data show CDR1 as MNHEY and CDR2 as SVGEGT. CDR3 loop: CASSSRDRSTIGAFF. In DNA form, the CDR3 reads TGTGCCAGCAGTTCACGGGACAGATCTACGATAGGGGCTTTCTTT.

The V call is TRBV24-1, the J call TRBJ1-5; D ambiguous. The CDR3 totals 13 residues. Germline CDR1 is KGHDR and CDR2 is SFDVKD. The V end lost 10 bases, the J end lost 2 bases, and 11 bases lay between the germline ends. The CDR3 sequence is CATAREGNQPQHF. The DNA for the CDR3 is TGTGCCACAGCTCGGGAAGGCAATCAGCCCCAGCATTTT.

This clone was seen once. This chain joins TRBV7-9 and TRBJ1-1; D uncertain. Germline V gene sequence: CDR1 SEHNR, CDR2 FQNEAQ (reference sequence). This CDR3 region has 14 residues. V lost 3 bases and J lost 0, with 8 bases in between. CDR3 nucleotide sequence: TGTGCCAGCAGCTTTAACAGCATGAACACTGAAGCTTTCTTT. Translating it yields CASSFNSMNTEAFF.

CDR3 residues: CASSQPTNRGVYEQYF. In DNA form, the CDR3 reads TGTGCCAGCAGCCAACCAACTAACAGGGGAGTCTACGAGCAGTACTTC. The rearrangement joins TRBV3-1 (or the pseudogene TRBV3-2) to TRBJ2-7; TRBD1 aligns across 7 bases. Trimming at V came to 2 bases and at J to 3 bases, leaving 10 bases not matched to a gene. The germline CDR1 and CDR2 sequences are LGHDT and YNNKEL (reference sequence). CDR3 length: 16 amino acids.

The CDR3 spells CASSEGQALTEKLFF. CDR3 nucleotides: TGTGCCAGTAGTGAGGGACAGGCCTTAACTGAAAAACTGTTTTTT. The V gene is TRBV19, the J gene TRBJ1-4, with 8 bases matching TRBD1. This CDR3 contains 15 residues. The germline V gene has CDR1 LNHDA and CDR2 SQIVND (reference sequence). Germline trimming cut 5 bases from V and 7 bases from J; bases unmatched to any gene: 9.

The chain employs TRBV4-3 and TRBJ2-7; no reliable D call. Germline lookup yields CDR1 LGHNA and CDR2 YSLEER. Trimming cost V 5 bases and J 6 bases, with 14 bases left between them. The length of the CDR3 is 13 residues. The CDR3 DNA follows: TGCGCCAGCAGCGTCCGAGTTGGGCGCGAGCAGTACTTC. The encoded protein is CASSVRVGREQYF.